Included here is one T cell receptor (beta chain) sequence, with context. What it recognizes is unknown. This entry belongs to a study of graft-versus-host responses after intestinal transplantation. Study context: Every one of the recipients received anti-thymocyte globulin induction and afterwards took tacrolimus and steroids for approximately three years.

Sequencing was performed with immunoSEQ multiplex PCR; in TCRdb, only in-frame clones are kept and a portion is missing. The table records about 130,000 clones, approximately 91% of them present only once. The TCR originated in a human donor who received an intestinal transplant. The sequences come from unstimulated CD4+ T cells sorted from spleen or lymph node cells, collected before intestinal transplant.

The CDR3 here is CATSGTDRGANEQYF. DNA for the CDR3: TGTGCCACCTCCGGGACGGACAGGGGGGCGAACGAGCAGTACTTC. This chain uses TRBV19 with TRBJ2-7; 10 positions agree with TRBD1. Trimming at V came to 10 bases and at J to 5 bases, leaving 14 bases not matched to a gene. Germline CDR1 is LNHDA and CDR2 is SQIVND (reference sequence). CDR3 size: 15 residues.